This entry describes one T cell receptor beta chain. Its antigen remains unknown. Germline CDR1 is MNHEY and CDR2 is SMNVEV (reference sequence). V gave up 3 bases and J gave up 4 bases, with 20 bases separating them. CDR3 length equals 17 residues. These data come from a study of identifying expanded T cells in peripheral blood. Study results and limitations: Clone count variance between roughly 2-week samples rose with total template count. About 1.2 clones differed between technical replicates, versus roughly 17 and 20 over time.

Collection occurred without any documented infections or immune events in donors. Only in-frame clones appear in the TCRdb table, and some are missing; sequencing was by immunoSEQ multiplex PCR. This repertoire shows 55,000 to 60,000 clones, roughly 89% found once; its top ten account for 3.5% to 4.5%. The chain links TRBV27 to TRBJ2-3; possibly TRBD1 for D (7 bases). The sequencing input was blood. The sequence was collected from a person aged 18 to 69 in good health. The CDR3 reads CASSFALGRGVADTQYF. The CDR3 coding sequence is TGTGCCAGCAGTTTCGCCCTGGGCAGGGGGGTGGCAGATACGCAGTATTTT.